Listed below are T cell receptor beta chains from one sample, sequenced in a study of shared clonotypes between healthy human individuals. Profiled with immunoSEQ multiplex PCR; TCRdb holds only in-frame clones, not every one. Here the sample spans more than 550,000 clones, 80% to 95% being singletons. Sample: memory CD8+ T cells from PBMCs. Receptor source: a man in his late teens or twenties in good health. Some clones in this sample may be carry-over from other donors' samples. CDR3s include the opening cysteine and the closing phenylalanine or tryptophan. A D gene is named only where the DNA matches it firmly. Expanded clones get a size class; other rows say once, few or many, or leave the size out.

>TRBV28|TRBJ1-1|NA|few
TGTGCCAGCAGTTTTTACAGGGTGGGGGACACTGAAGCTTTCTTT
CASSFYRVGDTEAFF
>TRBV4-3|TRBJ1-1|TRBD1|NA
TGCGCCAGCAGCCATGGTCGGGACAGCAGAACTGAAGCTTTCTTT
CASSHGRDSRTEAFF
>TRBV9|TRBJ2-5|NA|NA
TGTGCCAGCAGCCCCGTTCCAGGAGAGACCCAGTACTTC
CASSPVPGETQYF
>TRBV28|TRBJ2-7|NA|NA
TGTGCCAGCAGTTTGACGGGGTGGGGGTACGAGCAGTACTTC
CASSLTGWGYEQYF
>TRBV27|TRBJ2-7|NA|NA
TGTGCCAGCAGTTTATCCGGGCCCCCTCTCTACGAGCAGTACTTC
CASSLSGPPLYEQYF
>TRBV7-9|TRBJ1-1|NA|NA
TGTGCCAGCAGCTTGGCCGGGTACACTGAAGCTTTCTTT
CASSLAGYTEAFF
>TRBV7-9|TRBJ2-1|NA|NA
TGTGCCAGCAGCTTACAGGGGTACAGCTCCTACAATGAGCAGTTCTTC
CASSLQGYSSYNEQFF
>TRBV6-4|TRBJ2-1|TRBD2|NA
TGTGCCAGCAGCTATAGCGGGAGGGGTAACAATGAGCAGTTCTTC
CASSYSGRGNNEQFF
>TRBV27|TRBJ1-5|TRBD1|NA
TGTGCCAGCACCGGATCCACCGGGACAGGGGTTTATAGCAATCAGCCCCAGCATTTT
CASTGSTGTGVYSNQPQHF
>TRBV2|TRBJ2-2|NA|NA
TGTGCCAGCAGTGAGTGGCAGGCAGGGCGCCGGGTCACCGGGGAGCTGTTTTTT
CASSEWQAGRRVTGELFF
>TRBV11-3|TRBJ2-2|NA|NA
TGTGCCAGCAGCCTCAATCGAGGGGAGACCGGGGAGCTGTTTTTT
CASSLNRGETGELFF
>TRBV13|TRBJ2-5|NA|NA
TGTGCCAGCAGCTTACGGCGGGATGGACCAGGGTATACCCAGTACTTC
CASSLRRDGPGYTQYF
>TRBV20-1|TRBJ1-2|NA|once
TGCAGTGGGGGGTATGGTGGCTACACCTTC
CSGGYGGYTF
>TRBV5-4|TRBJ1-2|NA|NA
TGTGCCAGCAGCTTGGGGACCGTGGGATCCTTGGGTGGCTACACCTTC
CASSLGTVGSLGGYTF
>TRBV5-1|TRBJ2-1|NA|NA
TGCGCCAGCAGCTTGTCCACCCCGGGCTACAATGAGCAGTTCTTC
CASSLSTPGYNEQFF
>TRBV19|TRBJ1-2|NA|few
NA
CATSVAAGLKGGYTF
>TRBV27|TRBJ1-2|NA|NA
TGTGCCAGCAGTTTATTAGGCAGGAGAGGGGATGGCTACACCTTC
CASSLLGRRGDGYTF
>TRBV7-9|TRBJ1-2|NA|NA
TGTGCCAGCAGCTTAGTGACACTCGGGGGCTATGGCTACACCTTC
CASSLVTLGGYGYTF
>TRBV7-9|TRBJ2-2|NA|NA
TGTGCCAGCAATTCTCCGACAGTGAACACCGGGGAGCTGTTTTTT
CASNSPTVNTGELFF
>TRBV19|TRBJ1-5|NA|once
TGTGCCAGTAGTATAGGGGCACATAGCAATCAGCCCCAGCATTTT
CASSIGAHSNQPQHF
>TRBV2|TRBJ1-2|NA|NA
TGTGCCAGCAGTGGTTCAGGGGCAGTCTATGGCTACACCTTC
CASSGSGAVYGYTF
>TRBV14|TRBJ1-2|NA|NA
TGTGCCAGCAGCCAAGCGACCAGGGCCCTAAACTATGGCTACACCTTC
CASSQATRALNYGYTF
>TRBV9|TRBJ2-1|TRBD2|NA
TGTGCCAGCAGCGTAGTCCCAGCGGGAGGGAGCTACAATGAGCAGTTCTTC
CASSVVPAGGSYNEQFF
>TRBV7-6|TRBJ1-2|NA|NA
TGTGCCAGCAGCCCCGTGGGGGATGGCTACACCTTC
CASSPVGDGYTF
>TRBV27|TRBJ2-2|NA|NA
TGTGCCAGCAGTTTTTCGGTATGGACCGGGGAGCTGTTTTTT
CASSFSVWTGELFF
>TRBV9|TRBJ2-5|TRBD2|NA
TGTGCCAGCAGCCCTTGGGGAAATAGCGGGGGTCAAGAGACCCAGTACTTC
CASSPWGNSGGQETQYF
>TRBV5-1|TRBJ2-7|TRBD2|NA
TGCGCCAGCAGCATGGGACTAGCCTACGAGCAGTACTTC
CASSMGLAYEQYF
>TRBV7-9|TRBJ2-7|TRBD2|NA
TGTGCCAGCAGCGAACCGGGACTAGCCCACTACGAGCAGTACTTC
CASSEPGLAHYEQYF
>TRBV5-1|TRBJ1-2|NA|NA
TGCGCCAGCAGCCAAACGGGCCCAGGTTCCGTTGATGGCTACACCTTC
CASSQTGPGSVDGYTF
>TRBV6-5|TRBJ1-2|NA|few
TGTGCCAGCAGTTACGAGGCAGCAAATCTCTATGGCTACACCTTC
CASSYEAANLYGYTF
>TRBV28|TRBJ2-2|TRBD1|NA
TGTGCCAGCAGTTTACCCTATAGGGACAGGGGATTTTCGGCCGGGGAGCTGTTTTTT
CASSLPYRDRGFSAGELFF
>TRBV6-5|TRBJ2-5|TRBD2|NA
TGTGCCAGCAGTTACTCACGGGAGGGCGGCCTAAGGACCCAGTACTTC
CASSYSREGGLRTQYF
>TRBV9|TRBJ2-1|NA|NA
TGTGCCAGCAGCGACCAAATGGGACCCAGCTCCTACAATGAGCAGTTCTTC
CASSDQMGPSSYNEQFF
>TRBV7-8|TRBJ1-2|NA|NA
TGTGCCAGCAGCTACCTAAAAGCGATAGGACCTGGCTACACCTTC
CASSYLKAIGPGYTF
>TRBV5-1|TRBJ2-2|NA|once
TGCGCCAGCAGCTTACCGGGACACTTGAACACCGGGGAGCTGTTTTTT
CASSLPGHLNTGELFF
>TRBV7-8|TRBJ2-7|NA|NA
TGTGCCAGCAGCTTAGGTAATAATGACTACGAGCAGTACTTC
CASSLGNNDYEQYF
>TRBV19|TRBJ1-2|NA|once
TGTGCCAGTAACCCCTCCGGACAACTCTATGGCTACACCTTC
CASNPSGQLYGYTF
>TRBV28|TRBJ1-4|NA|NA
TGTGCCAGCAGTTTAGCGCGTTTGGACAGCACTAATGAAAAACTGTTTTTT
CASSLARLDSTNEKLFF
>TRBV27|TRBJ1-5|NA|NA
TGTGCCAGCAGTTTCGGGGGCTTGGGCAATCAGCCCCAGCATTTT
CASSFGGLGNQPQHF